Included here is one T cell receptor (beta chain) sequence, with context. Its antigen is still unknown. This entry comes from a study of shared clonotypes between healthy human individuals. Study overall: A couple of women and a few men aged 18 to 49 served as donors. Regarding the study as a whole: Sequencing of the sorted subsets was shown by rarefaction to be incomplete despite large depth. Some clonotypes were shared by all four sorted-subset donors, while others were not shared. The non-shared ones had lower generation probabilities than the shared ones. Exclusively blood specimens were collected; tissue repertoires likely differ.

Profiled with immunoSEQ multiplex PCR; TCRdb holds only in-frame clones, not every one. Seen here are 2 million to 3 million clones, 93% observed once, and the top ten hold about 0.34%. CDR3 length: 14 residues. J lost 6 bases, V lost 5 bases, and 9 bases had no gene match. Germline CDR1 and CDR2: SQVTM and ANQGSEA. The sample consisted of naive CD4+ T cells from PBMCs. Subset denoted: CD45RA+ positively selected. The rearrangement joins TRBV29-1 to TRBJ2-3; 9 positions agree with TRBD2. The sequence derives from a man between 18 and 29 years old in good health. Some clones in this sample may be carry-over from other donors' samples. The CDR3 DNA reads as TGCAGCGTTCTAACTAGCGGGTCTGGGGATACGCAGTATTTT. Encoded protein: CSVLTSGSGDTQYF.